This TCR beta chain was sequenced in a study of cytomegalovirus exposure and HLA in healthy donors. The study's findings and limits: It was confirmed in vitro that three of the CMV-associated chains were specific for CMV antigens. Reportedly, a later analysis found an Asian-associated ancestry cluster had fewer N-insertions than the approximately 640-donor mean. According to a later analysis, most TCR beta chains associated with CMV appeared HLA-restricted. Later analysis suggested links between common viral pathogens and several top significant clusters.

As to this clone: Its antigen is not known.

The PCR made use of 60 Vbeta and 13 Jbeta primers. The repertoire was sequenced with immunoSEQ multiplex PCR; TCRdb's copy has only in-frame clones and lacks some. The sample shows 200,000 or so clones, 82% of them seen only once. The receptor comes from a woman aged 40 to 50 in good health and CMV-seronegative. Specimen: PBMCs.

CDR3 bases: TGTGCCTGGGTGACAGGGGTTCGGGGCACTGAAGCTTTCTTT. It encodes CAWVTGVRGTEAFF. V is TRBV30 and J is TRBJ1-1; TRBD1 matches 8 bases. Trimming at V came to 5 bases and at J to 4 bases, leaving 9 bases not matched to a gene. The CDR3 totals 14 residues. Germline V CDR1 and CDR2: GTSNPN, SVGIG (reference sequence).